This T cell receptor (beta chain) was documented in a study of T cells in Graves' hyperthyroidism and ophthalmopathy. V lost 10 bases to trimming and J lost 7 bases, with 23 bases between them. The germline CDR1 and CDR2 sequences are KGHSH and LQKENI. This CDR3 has 15 amino acids. Patients were excluded because of uncontrolled infection, other autoimmune disease, pregnancy or lactation. Clinical symptoms, serum thyroxine, TRAb, thyroid ultrasound and orbital computed tomography informed diagnoses. The study, taken as a whole, reports: Most thyroid clonotypes expanded above 0.001 were also detected in blood.

In its sample, this clonotype was seen many times. Its antigen is as yet unknown. The source material, RNA transcripts, was used to amplify TCR beta CDR3 regions. When the TCR CDR3 underwent first-round RT-PCR, the HTBI primer set was used. Each CDR3 protein is one row after TCRdb ran MiXCR on the multiplex PCR reads. The data contain hundreds of thousands of distinct CDR3 sequences, approximately 15% of them singletons. The chain couples TRBV18 to TRBJ2-1; D may correspond to TRBD1 or TRBD2 (5 bases each). The receptor comes from a woman between 50 and 59 years old with Graves' ophthalmopathy. The sequenced sample was blood. CDR3 protein: CANSRLGESGNEQFF. The DNA for the CDR3 is TGTGCCAACTCCCGTCTGGGGGAATCGGGAAATGAGCAGTTCTTC.